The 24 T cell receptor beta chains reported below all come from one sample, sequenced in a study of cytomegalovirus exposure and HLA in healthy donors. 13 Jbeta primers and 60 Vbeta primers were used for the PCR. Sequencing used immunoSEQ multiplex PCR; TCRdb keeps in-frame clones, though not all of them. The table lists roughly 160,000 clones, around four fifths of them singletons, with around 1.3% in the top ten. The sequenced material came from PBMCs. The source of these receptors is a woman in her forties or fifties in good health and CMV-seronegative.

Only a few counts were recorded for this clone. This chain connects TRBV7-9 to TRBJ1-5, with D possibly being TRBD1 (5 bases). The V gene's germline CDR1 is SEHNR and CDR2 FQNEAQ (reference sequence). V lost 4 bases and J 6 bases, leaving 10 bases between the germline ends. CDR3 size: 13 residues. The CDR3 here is CASSSQGPQPQHF. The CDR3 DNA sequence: TGTGCCAGCAGCTCCCAGGGCCCTCAGCCCCAGCATTTT. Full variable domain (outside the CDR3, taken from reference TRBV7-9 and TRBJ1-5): DTGVSQNPRHKITKRGQNVTFRCDPISEHNRLYWYRQTLGQGPEFLTYFQNEAQLEKSRLLSDRFSAERPKGSFSTLEIQRTEQGDSAMYLCASSSQGPQPQHFGDGTRLSIL.

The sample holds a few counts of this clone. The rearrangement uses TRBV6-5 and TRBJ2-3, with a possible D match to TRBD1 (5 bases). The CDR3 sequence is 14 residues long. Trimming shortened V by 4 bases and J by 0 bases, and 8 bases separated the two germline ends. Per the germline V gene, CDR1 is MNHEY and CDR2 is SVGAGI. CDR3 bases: TGTGCCAGCAGTTGGGGCCCCAGCACAGATACGCAGTATTTT. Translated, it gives CASSWGPSTDTQYF.

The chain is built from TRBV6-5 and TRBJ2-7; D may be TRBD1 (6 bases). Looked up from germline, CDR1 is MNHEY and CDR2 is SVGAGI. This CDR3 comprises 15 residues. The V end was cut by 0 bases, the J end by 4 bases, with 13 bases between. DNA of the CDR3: TGTGCCAGCAGTTACTCCAGGGGCAGGGGATACGAGCAGTACTTC. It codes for CASSYSRGRGYEQYF.

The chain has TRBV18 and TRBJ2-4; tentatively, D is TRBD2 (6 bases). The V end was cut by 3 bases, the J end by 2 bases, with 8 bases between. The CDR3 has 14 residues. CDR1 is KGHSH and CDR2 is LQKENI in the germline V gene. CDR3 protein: CASSPGSPKNIQYF. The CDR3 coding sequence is TGTGCCAGCTCACCCGGGAGCCCCAAAAACATTCAGTACTTC.

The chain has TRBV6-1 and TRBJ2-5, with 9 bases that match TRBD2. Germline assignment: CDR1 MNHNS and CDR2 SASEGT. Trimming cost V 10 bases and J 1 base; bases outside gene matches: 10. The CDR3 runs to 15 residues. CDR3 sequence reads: CANSLASGTQETQYF. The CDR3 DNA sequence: TGTGCCAATTCCCTGGCTAGCGGGACCCAAGAGACCCAGTACTTC.

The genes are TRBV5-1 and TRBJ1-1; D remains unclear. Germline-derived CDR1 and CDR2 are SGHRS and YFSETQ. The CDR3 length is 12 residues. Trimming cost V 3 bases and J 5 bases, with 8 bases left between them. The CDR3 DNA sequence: TGCGCCAGCAGCTGGGGAGGGACTGAAGCTTTCTTT. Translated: CASSWGGTEAFF.

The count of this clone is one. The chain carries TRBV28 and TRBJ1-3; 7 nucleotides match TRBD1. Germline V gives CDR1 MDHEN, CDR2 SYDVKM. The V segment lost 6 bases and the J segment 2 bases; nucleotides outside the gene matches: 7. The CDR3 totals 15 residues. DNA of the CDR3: TGTGCCAGCAGCCGAGTAGGGACAGCTGGAAACACCATATATTTT. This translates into CASSRVGTAGNTIYF.

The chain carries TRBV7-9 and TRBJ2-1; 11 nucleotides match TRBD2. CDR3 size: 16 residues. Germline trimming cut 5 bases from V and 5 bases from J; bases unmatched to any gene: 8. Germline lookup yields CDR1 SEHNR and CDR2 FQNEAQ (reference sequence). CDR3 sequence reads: CASSTPSGGTDNEQFF. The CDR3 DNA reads TGTGCCAGCAGCACCCCTAGCGGGGGGACTGACAATGAGCAGTTCTTC.

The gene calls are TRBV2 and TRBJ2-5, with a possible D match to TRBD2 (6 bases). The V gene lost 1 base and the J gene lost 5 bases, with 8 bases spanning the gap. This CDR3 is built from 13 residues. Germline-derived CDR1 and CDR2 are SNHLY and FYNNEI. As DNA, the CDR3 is TGTGCCAGCAGTGAAGGGGGGGTGGAGACCCAGTACTTC. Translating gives CASSEGGVETQYF.

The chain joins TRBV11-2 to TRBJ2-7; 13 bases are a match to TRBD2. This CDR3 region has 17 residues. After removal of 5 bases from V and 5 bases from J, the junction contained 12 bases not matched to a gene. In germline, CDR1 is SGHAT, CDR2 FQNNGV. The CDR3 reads CASSPHPGTSGANEQYF. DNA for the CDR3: TGTGCCAGCAGCCCCCACCCCGGGACTAGCGGGGCCAACGAGCAGTACTTC.

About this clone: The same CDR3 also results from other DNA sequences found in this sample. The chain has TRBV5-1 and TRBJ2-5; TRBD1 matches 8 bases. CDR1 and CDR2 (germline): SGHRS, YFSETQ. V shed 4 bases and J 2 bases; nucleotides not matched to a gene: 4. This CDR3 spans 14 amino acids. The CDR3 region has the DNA TGCGCCAGCAGCCTCGGACAGGGACAAGAGACCCAGTACTTC. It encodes CASSLGQGQETQYF. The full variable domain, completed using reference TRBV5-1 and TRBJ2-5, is KAGVTQTPRYLIKTRGQQVTLSCSPISGHRSVSWYQQTPGQGLQFLFEYFSETQRNKGNFPGRFSGRQFSNSRSEMNVSTLELGDSALYLCASSLGQGQETQYFGPGTRLLVL.

CDR3 sequence (DNA): TGCGCCAGCAGTGGAAGAGCTGAGGGAGGCTACACCTTC. Translating it yields CASSGRAEGGYTF. The chain combines TRBV10-1 with TRBJ1-2; D uncertain. The V end was cut by 4 bases, the J end by 8 bases, with 14 bases between. Germline V gives CDR1 WNHNN, CDR2 SYGVQD (reference sequence). The CDR3 runs to 13 residues.

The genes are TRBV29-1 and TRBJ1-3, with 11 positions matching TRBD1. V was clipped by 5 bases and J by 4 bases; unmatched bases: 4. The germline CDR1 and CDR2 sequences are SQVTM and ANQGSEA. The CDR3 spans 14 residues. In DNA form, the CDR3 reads TGCAGCGTTTCGGACAGGGGGCCAGGAAACACCATATATTTT. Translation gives CSVSDRGPGNTIYF.

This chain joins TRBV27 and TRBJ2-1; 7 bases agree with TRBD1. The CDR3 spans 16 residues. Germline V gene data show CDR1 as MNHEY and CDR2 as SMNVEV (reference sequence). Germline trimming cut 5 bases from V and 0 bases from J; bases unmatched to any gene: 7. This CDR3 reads CASSTRQGSSYNEQFF. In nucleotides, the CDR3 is TGTGCCAGCAGTACCCGACAGGGAAGCTCCTACAATGAGCAGTTCTTC.

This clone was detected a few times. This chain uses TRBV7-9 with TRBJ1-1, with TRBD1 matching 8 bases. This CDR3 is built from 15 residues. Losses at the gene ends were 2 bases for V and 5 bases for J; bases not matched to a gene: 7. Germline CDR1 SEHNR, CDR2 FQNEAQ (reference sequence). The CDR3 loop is CASSLQGAPITEAFF. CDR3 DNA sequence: TGTGCCAGCAGCTTACAGGGGGCCCCTATAACTGAAGCTTTCTTT.

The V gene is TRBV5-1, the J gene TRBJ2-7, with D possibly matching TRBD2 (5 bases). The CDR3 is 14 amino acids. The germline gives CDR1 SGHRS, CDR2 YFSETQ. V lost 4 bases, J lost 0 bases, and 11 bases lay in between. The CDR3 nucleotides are TGCGCCAGCAGCCCTGCGAGCGGCTCCTACGAGCAGTACTTC. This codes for CASSPASGSYEQYF. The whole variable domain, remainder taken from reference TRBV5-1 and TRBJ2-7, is KAGVTQTPRYLIKTRGQQVTLSCSPISGHRSVSWYQQTPGQGLQFLFEYFSETQRNKGNFPGRFSGRQFSNSRSEMNVSTLELGDSALYLCASSPASGSYEQYFGPGTRLTVT.

The CDR3 DNA reads TGTGCCAGCAGCACCGCTAGCGGGAGTATCCACAATGAGCAGTTCTTC. It is translated as CASSTASGSIHNEQFF. The chain has TRBV11-2 and TRBJ2-1, with TRBD2 identical over 10 bases. Germline CDR1 reads SGHAT; CDR2 reads FQNNGV. The CDR3 covers 16 residues. Trimming at V came to 5 bases and at J to 5 bases, leaving 9 bases not matched to a gene.

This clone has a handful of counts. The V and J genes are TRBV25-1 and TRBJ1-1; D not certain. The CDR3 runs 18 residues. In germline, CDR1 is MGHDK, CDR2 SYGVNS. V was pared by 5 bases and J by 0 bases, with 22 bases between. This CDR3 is CASSPLKQTARLNTEAFF. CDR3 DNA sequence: TGTGCCAGCAGTCCACTGAAACAGACGGCCCGGTTGAACACTGAAGCTTTCTTT.

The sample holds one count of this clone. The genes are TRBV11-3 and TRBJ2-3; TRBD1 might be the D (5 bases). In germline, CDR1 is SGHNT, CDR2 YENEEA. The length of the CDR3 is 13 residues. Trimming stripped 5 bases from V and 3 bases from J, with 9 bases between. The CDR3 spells CASSLRATDTQYF. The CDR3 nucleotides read TGTGCCAGCAGCCTCAGGGCGACAGATACGCAGTATTTT.

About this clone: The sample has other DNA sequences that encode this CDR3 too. This chain's CDR3 is CASSPANQADTQYF. The CDR3 nucleotides are TGCGCCAGCAGCCCAGCTAACCAGGCAGATACGCAGTATTTT. The V call is TRBV5-1, the J call TRBJ2-3; the D is unclear. The V gene lost 4 bases and the J gene lost 4 bases, with 13 bases spanning the gap. This CDR3 spans 14 amino acids. Germline CDR1 reads SGHRS; CDR2 reads YFSETQ.

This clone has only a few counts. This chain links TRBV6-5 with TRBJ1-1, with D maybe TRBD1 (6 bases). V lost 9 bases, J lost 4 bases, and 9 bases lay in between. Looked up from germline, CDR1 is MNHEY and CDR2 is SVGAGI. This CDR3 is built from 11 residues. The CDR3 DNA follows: TGTGCCAGTGAACAGGGCACTGAAGCTTTCTTT. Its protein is CASEQGTEAFF.

CDR3 amino acids: CASRGDREESYYSPLHF. CDR3 nucleotides: TGTGCCAGCAGGGGAGACAGGGAAGAAAGCTACTATTCACCCCTCCACTTT. The chain recombines TRBV28 with TRBJ1-6, with 7 nucleotides matching TRBD1. Germline trimming cut 6 bases from V and 8 bases from J; bases unmatched to any gene: 16. The germline CDR1 and CDR2 sequences are MDHEN and SYDVKM. This CDR3 is 17 amino acids long. Variable domain in full (rest from reference TRBV28 and TRBJ1-6): DVKVTQSSRYLVKRTGEKVFLECVQDMDHENMFWYRQDPGLGLRLIYFSYDVKMKEKGDIPEGYSVSREKKERFSLILESASTNQTSMYLCASRGDREESYYSPLHFGNGTRLTVT.

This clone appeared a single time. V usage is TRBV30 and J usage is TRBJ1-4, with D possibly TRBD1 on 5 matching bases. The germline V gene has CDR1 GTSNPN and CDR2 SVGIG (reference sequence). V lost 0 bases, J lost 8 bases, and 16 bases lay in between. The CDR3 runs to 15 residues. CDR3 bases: TGTGCCTGGAGTGTAGGAGGGGCAGGAGGCGAAAAACTGTTTTTT. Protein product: CAWSVGGAGGEKLFF.

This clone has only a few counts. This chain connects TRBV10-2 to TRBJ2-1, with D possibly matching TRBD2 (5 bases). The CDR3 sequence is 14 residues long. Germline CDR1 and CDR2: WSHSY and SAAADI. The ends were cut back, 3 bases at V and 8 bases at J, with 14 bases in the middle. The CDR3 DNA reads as TGCGCCAGCAGTGATCGGAGAGGGCTCGATGAGCAGTTCTTC. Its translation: CASSDRRGLDEQFF.